The present TCR beta chain was sequenced within a study of T cell responses to AZD1222 COVID-19 vaccine. Only in-frame clones appear in the TCRdb table, and some are missing; sequencing was by immunoSEQ multiplex PCR. The sample has 150,000 to 200,000 clones, 90% seen once; the top ten hold around 3%. Study-level points and caveats: Scientists sampled the repertoires only once the peak T cell response had passed.

The CDR3 is 17 amino acids. Remarks on this clone: The target antigen is unknown.

The chain employs TRBV21-1 and TRBJ2-3; the table's TRBD1 call for D was not verified on the DNA. TRBV21-1 corresponds to a pseudogene. The material sequenced was peripheral blood, taken on day 0 of AZD1222 vaccination. This TCR came from an adult in good health. CDR3 sequence reads: CASSTPGTEPSTDTQYF. DNA of the CDR3: TGTGCCAGCAGCACCCCGGGGACAGAGCCTAGCACAGATACGCAGTATTTT.